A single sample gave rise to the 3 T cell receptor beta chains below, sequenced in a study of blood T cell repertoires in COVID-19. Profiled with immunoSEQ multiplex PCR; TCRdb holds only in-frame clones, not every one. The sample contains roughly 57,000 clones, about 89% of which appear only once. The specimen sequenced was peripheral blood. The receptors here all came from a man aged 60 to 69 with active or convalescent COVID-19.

CDR3 protein: CASSLGTGNMNTEAFF. CDR3 sequence (DNA): TGTGCCAGCAGCCTCGGGACAGGGAACATGAACACTGAAGCTTTCTTT. This sequence joins TRBV3-1 (or the pseudogene TRBV3-2) and TRBJ1-1; TRBD1 matches at 9 bases. The germline gives CDR1 LGHDT, CDR2 YNNKEL (reference sequence). The CDR3 covers 16 residues. V lost 4 bases, J lost 0 bases, and 6 bases stayed unmatched.

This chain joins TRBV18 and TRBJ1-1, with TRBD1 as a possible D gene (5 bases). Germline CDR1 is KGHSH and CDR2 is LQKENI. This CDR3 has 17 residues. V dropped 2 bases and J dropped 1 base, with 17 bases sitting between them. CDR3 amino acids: CASSPGRQGLSNTEAFF. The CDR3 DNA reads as TGTGCCAGCTCACCAGGTCGGCAGGGCCTTTCGAACACTGAAGCTTTCTTT. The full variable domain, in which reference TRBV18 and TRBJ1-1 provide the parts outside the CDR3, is NAGVMQNPRHLVRRRGQEARLRCSPMKGHSHVYWYRQLPEEGLKFMVYLQKENIIDESGMPKERFSAEFPKEGPSILRIQQVVRGDSAAYFCASSPGRQGLSNTEAFFGQGTRLTVV.

CDR3 in amino acids: CASRERSYDEKLFF. The CDR3, as DNA: TGTGCCAGCAGGGAGAGGTCGTATGATGAAAAACTGTTTTTT. This chain connects TRBV2 to TRBJ1-4; D uncertain. Trimming removed 6 bases from V and 6 bases from J, with 14 bases in between. CDR1 SNHLY and CDR2 FYNNEI come from the germline V gene. The CDR3 length is 14 residues.